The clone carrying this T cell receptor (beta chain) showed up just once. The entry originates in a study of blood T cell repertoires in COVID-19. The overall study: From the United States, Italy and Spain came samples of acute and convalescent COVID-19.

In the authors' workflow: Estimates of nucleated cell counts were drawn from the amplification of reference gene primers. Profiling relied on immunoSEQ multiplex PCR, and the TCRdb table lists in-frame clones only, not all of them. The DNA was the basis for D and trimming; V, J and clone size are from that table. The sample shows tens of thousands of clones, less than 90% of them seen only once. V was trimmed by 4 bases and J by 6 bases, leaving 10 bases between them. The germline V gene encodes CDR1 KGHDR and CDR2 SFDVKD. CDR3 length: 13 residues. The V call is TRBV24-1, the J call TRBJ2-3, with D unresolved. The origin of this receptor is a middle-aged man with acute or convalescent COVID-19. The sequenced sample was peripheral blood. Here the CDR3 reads CATSEISQDTQYF. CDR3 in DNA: TGTGCCACCAGTGAGATATCCCAGGATACGCAGTATTTT.